Many counts were recorded for the clone carrying this T cell receptor beta chain. The authors deemed Graves' hyperthyroidism stable absent ophthalmopathy progression within 18 months. Hyperthyroidism had been newly diagnosed in patients aged 18 to 65, and its duration was under 2 months. These data originate in a study of T cells in Graves' hyperthyroidism and ophthalmopathy. The CDR3 is 13 amino acids. The ends were cut back, 7 bases at V and 0 bases at J, with 9 bases in the middle. The germline V gene encodes CDR1 MNHEY and CDR2 SVGEGT. Amplification of TCR beta CDR3 regions was performed using RNA transcripts as template. The HTBI primer set drove a first-round RT-PCR of the TCR CDR3. MiXCR, run by TCRdb on the multiplex PCR reads, gives a single entry per CDR3 protein. Among about 350,000 distinct CDR3 sequences, about 15% were seen once, and the ten largest hold around 25%.

The sequence was obtained from a woman in her twenties or thirties with Graves' hyperthyroidism. Sequencing input: blood. The chain uses TRBV6-2 or TRBV6-3 and TRBJ2-5; D uncertain. The CDR3: CASTSGYQETQYF. DNA of the CDR3: TGTGCCAGCACGTCCGGGTACCAAGAGACCCAGTACTTC.